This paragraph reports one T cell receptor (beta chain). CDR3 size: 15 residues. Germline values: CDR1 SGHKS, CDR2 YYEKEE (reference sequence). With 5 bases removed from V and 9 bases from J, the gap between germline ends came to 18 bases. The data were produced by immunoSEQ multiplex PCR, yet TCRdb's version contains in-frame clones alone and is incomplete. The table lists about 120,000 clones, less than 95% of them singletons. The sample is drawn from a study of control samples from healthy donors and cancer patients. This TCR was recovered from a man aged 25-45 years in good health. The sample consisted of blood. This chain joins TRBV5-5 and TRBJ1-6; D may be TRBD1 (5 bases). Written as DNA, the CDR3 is TGTGCCAGCAGTATTACCGGGGGGATCGGTTCACCCCTCCACTTT. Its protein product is CASSITGGIGSPLHF.